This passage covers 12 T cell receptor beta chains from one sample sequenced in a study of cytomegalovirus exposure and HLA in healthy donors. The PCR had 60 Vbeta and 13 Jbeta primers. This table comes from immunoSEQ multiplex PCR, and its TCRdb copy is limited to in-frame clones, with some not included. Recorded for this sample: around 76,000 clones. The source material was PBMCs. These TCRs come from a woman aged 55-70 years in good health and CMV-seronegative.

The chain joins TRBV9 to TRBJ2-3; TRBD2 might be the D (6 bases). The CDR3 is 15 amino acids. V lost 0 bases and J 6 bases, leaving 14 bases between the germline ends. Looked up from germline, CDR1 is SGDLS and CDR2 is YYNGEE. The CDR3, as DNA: TGTGCCAGCAGCGTAGATGGTAGCGGAGCGGATACGCAGTATTTT. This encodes CASSVDGSGADTQYF. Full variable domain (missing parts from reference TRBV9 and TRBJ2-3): DSGVTQTPKHLITATGQRVTLRCSPRSGDLSVYWYQQSLDQGLQFLIQYYNGEERAKGNILERFSAQQFPDLHSELNLSSLELGDSALYFCASSVDGSGADTQYFGPGTRLTVL.

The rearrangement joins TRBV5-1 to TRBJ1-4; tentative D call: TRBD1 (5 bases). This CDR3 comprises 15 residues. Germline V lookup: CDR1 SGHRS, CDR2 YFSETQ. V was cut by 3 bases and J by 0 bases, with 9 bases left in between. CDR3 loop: CASSWGESTNEKLFF. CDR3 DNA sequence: TGCGCCAGCAGCTGGGGGGAATCAACTAATGAAAAACTGTTTTTT.

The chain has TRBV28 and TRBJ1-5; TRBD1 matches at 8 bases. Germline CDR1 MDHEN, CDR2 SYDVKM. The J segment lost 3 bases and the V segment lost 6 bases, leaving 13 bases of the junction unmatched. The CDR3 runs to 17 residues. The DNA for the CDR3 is TGTGCCAGCAGCCCTGGACAGGGCGTGGGGGTCAATCAGCCCCAGCATTTT. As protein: CASSPGQGVGVNQPQHF.

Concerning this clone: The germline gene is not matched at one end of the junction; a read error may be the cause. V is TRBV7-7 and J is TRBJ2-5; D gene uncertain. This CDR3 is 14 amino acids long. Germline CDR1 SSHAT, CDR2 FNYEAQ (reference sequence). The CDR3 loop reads CASSLSSLKETQYF. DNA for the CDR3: TGTGCTAGCAGCTTAAGCTCCTTGAAAGAGACCCAGTACTTC.

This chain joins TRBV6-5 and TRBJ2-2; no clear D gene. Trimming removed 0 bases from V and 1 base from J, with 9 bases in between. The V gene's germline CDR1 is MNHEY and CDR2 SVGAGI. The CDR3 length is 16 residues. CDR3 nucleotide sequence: TGTGCCAGCAGTTACTCGGGCCTAATGAACACCGGGGAGCTGTTTTTT. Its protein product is CASSYSGLMNTGELFF.

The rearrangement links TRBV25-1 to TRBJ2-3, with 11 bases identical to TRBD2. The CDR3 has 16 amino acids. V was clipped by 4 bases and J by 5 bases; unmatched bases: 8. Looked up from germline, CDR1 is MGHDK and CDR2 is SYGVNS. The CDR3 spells CASSAGLAAAQDTQYF. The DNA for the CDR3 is TGTGCCAGCAGTGCGGGACTAGCGGCTGCCCAAGATACGCAGTATTTT. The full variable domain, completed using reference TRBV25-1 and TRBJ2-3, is EADIYQTPRYLVIGTGKKITLECSQTMGHDKMYWYQQDPGMELHLIHYSYGVNSTEKGDLSSESTVSRIRTEHFPLTLESARPSHTSQYLCASSAGLAAAQDTQYFGPGTRLTVL.

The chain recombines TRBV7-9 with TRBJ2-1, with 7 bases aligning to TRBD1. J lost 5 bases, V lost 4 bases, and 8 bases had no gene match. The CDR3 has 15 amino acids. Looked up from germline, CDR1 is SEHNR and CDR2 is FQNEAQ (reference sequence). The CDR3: CASSSRQGYNNEQFF. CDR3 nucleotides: TGTGCCAGCAGCTCAAGACAGGGTTATAACAATGAGCAGTTCTTC.

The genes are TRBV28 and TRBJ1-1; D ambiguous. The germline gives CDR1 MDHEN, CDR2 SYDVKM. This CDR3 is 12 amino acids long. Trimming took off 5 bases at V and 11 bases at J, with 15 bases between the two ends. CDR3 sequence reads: CASSPGTQTAFF. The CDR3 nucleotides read TGTGCCAGCAGTCCCGGCACACAGACGGCTTTCTTT.

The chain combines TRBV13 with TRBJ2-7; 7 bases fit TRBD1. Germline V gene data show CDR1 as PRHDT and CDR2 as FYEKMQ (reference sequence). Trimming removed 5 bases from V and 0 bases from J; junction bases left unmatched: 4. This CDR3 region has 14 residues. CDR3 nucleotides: TGTGCCAGCAGCCTACAGGGGATCTCCTACGAGCAGTACTTC. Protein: CASSLQGISYEQYF.

The CDR3 coding sequence is TGTGCCAGCAGGAAAGGACTAGTGCCAACCGGGGAGCTGTTTTTT. Amino acids: CASRKGLVPTGELFF. V usage is TRBV2 and J usage is TRBJ2-2; 7 bases line up with TRBD2. The CDR3 length is 15 residues. Germline V gives CDR1 SNHLY, CDR2 FYNNEI. Losses at the gene ends were 6 bases for V and 5 bases for J; bases not matched to a gene: 9.

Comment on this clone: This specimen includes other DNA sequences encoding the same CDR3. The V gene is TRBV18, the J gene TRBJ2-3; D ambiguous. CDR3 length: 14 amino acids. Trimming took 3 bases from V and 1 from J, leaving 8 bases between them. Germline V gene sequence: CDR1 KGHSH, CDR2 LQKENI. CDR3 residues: CASSPPAGTDTQYF. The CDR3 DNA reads TGTGCCAGCTCACCCCCCGCGGGCACAGATACGCAGTATTTT.

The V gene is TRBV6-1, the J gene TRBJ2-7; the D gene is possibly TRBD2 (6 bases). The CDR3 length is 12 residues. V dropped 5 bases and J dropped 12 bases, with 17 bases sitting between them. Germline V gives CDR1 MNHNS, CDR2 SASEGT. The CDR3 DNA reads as TGTGCCAGCAGTCGGGACGGGAGCCTGTGGTACTTC. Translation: CASSRDGSLWYF.